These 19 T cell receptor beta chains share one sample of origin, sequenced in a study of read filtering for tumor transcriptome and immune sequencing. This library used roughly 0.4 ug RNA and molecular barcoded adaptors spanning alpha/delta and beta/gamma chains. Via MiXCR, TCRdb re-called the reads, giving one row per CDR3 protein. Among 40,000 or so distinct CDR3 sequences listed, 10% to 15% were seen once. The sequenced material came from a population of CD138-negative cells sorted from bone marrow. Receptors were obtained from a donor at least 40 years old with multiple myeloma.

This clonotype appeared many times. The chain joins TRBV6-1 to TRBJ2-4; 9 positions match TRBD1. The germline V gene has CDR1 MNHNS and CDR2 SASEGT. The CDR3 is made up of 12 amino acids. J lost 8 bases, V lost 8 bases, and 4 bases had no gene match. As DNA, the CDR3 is TGTGCCAGCTCGGACAGGGGCTACATTCAGTACTTC. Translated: CASSDRGYIQYF.

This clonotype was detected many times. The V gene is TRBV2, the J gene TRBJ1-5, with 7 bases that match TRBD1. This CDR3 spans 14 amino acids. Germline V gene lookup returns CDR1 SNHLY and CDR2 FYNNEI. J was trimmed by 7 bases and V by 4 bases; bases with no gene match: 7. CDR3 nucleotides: TGTGCCAGCAGTGCTATAGGGGGCGGGCAGCCCCAGCATTTT. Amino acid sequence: CASSAIGGGQPQHF.

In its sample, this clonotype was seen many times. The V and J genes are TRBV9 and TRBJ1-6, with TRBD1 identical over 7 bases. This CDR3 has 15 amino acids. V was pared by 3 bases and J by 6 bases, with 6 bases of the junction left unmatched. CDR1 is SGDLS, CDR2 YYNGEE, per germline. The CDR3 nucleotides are TGTGCCAGCAGCGACCACGGGACAGTTAATTCACCCCTCCACTTT. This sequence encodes CASSDHGTVNSPLHF.

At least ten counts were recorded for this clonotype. In nucleotides, the CDR3 is TGTGCCAGCAGGGATAGCGGGAGAAGCTCCTACGAGCAGTACTTC. This codes for CASRDSGRSSYEQYF. The rearrangement links TRBV13 to TRBJ2-7, with 9 bases that match TRBD2. Trimming removed 6 bases from V and 0 bases from J; junction bases left unmatched: 6. From germline, CDR1 is PRHDT and CDR2 FYEKMQ (reference sequence). The CDR3 runs to 15 residues.

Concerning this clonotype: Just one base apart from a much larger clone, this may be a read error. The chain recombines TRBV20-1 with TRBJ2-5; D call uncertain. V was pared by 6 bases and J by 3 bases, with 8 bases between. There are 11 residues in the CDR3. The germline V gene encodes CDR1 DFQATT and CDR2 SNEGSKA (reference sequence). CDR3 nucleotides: TGCAGTGCCCAACAGAAAGAGACCCAGTACTTC. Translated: CSAQQKETQYF.

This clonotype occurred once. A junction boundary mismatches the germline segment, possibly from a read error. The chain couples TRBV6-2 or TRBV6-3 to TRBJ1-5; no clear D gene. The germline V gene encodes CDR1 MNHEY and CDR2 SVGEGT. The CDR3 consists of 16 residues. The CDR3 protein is CASSSVTPPAIQPQHF. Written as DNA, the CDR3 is TGTGCCAGCAGTTCGGTGACCCCCCCCGCTATTCAGCCCCAGCACTTT.

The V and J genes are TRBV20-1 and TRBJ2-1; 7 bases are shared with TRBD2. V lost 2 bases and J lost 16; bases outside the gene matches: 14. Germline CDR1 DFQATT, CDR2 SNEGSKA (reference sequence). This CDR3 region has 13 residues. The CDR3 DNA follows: TGCAGTGCTAGACCCCATCTGCAGCGGGGCCTATTCTTC. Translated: CSARPHLQRGLFF.

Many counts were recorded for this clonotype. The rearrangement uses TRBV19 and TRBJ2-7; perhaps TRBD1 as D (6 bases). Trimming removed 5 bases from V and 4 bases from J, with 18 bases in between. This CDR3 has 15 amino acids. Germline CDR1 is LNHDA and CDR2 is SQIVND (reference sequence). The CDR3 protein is CASSSPGDKAYEQYF. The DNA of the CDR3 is TGTGCCAGTAGTTCTCCCGGGGACAAGGCATACGAGCAGTACTTC.

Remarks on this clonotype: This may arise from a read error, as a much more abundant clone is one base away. The CDR3 region has the DNA TGTGCCAGCAGCTTAGGAGCTAGCGGGAGCTACGAGCAGTACTTC. Translated, it gives CASSLGASGSYEQYF. The V and J genes are TRBV7-3 and TRBJ2-7; 10 bases line up with TRBD2. V was pared by 2 bases and J by 3 bases, with 4 bases of the junction left unmatched. The CDR3 is 15 amino acids. From germline, CDR1 is SGHTA and CDR2 FQGTGA.

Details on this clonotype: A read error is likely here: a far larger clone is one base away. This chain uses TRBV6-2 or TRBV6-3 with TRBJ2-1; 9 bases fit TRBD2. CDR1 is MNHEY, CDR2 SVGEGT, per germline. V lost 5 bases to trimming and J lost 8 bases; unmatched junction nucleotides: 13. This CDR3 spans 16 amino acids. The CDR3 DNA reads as TGTGCCAGCAGTGAATCCCTAGCGGGACTGTACGATGAGCAGTTCTTC. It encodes CASSESLAGLYDEQFF.

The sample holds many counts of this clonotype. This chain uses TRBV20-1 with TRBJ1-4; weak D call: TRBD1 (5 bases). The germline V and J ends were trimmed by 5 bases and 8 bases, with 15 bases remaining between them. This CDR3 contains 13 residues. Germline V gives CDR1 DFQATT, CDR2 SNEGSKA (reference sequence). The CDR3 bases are TGCAGTGCTCCGTTGGGGCGGCAGGAAAAACTGTTTTTT. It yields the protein CSAPLGRQEKLFF.

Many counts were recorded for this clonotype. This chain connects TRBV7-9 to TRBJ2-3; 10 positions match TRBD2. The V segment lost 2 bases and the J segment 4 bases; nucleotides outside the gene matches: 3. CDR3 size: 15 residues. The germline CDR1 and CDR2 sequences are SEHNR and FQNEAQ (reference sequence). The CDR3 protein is CASSLKAGGPDTQYF. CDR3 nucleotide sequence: TGTGCCAGCAGCTTAAAAGCGGGAGGGCCAGATACGCAGTATTTT.

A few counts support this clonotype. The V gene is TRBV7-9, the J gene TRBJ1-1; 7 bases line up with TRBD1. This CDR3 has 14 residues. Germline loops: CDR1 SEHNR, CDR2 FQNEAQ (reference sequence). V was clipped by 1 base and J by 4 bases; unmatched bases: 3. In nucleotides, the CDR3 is TGTGCCAGCAGCTTAGAACAGGGGATCACTGAAGCTTTCTTT. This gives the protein CASSLEQGITEAFF.

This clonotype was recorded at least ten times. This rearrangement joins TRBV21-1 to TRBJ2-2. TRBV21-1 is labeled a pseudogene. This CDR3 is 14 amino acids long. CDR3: CASRTSGDTGELFF. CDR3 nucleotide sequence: TGTGCCAGCAGAACCAGTGGCGACACCGGGGAGCTGTTTTTT.

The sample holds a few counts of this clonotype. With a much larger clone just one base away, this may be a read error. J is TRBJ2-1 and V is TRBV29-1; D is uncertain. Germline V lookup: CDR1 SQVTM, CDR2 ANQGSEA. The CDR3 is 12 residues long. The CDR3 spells CSVAASYDEQFF. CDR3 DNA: TGCAGCGTGGCGGCCTCCTACGATGAGCAGTTCTTC.

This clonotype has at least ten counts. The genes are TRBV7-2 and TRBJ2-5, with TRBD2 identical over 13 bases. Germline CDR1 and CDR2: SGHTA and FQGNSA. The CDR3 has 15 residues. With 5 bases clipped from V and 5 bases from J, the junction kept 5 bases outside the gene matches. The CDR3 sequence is CASSPPGLAGETQYF. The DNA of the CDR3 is TGTGCCAGCAGCCCACCGGGACTAGCGGGGGAGACCCAGTACTTC.

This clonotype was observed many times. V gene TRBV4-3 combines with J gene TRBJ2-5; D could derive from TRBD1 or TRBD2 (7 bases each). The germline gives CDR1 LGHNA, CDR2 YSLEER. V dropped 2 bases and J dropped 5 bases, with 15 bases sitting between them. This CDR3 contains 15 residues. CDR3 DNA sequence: TGCGCCAGCAGCCAAAACCCAGGGGGGGGGGAGACCCAGTACTTC. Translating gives CASSQNPGGGETQYF.

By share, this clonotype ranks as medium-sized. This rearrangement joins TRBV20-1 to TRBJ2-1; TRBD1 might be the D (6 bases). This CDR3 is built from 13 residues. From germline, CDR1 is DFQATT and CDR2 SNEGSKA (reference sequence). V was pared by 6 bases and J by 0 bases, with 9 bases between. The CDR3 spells CSAGRGSYNEQFF. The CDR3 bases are TGCAGTGCGGGCAGGGGCTCCTACAATGAGCAGTTCTTC.

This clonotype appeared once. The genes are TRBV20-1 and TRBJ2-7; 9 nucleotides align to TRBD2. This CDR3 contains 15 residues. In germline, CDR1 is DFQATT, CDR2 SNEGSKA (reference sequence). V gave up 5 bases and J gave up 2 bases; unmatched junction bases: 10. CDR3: CSAPLAGGPTYEQYF. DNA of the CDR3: TGCAGTGCTCCACTGGCGGGAGGGCCGACCTACGAGCAGTACTTC.